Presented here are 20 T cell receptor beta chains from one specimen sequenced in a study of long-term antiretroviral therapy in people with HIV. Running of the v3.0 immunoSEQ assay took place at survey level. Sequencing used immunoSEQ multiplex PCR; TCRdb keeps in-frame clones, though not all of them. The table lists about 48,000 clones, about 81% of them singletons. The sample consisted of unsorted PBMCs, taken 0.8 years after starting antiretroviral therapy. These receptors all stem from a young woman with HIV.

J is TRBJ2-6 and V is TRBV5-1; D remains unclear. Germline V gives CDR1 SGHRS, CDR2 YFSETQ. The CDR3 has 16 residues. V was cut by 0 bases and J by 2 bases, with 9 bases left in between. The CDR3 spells CASSLVGSTGANVLTF. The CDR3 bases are TGCGCCAGCAGCTTGGTAGGTTCAACTGGGGCCAACGTCCTGACTTTC.

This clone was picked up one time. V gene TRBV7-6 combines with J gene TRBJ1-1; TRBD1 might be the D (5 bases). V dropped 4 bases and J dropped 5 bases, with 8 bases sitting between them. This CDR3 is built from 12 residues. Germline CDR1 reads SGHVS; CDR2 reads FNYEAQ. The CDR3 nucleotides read TGTGCCAGCAGCTGGGGGGGGACTGAAGCTTTCTTT. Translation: CASSWGGTEAFF.

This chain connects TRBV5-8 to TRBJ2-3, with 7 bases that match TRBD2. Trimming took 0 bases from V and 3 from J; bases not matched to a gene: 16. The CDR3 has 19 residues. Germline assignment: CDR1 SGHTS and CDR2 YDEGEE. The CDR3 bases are TGTGCCAGCAGCTTGGGACAGAGGTCGGCGGGAGAAGCGACAGATACGCAGTATTTT. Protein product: CASSLGQRSAGEATDTQYF.

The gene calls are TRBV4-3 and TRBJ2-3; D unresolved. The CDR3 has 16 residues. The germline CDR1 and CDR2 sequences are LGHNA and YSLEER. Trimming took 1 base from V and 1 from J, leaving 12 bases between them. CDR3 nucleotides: TGCGCCAGCAGCCAAGGACCCCGCCCGGGCACAGATACGCAGTATTTT. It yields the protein CASSQGPRPGTDTQYF.

CDR3 protein: CASSVAKDLGLAENTGELFF. The CDR3 coding sequence is TGTGCCAGCAGCGTAGCTAAGGATCTGGGACTAGCGGAGAACACCGGGGAGCTGTTTTTT. The rearrangement joins TRBV9 to TRBJ2-2, with 11 bases matching TRBD2. Germline CDR1 reads SGDLS; CDR2 reads YYNGEE. There are 20 residues in the CDR3. J was trimmed by 1 base and V by 0 bases; bases with no gene match: 11.

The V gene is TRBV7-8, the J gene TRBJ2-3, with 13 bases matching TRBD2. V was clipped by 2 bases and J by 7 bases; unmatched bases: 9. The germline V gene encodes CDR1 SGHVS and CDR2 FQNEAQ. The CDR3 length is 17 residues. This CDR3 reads CASSLKGLAGDRNTQYF. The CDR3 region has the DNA TGTGCCAGCAGCTTAAAAGGACTAGCGGGAGATCGAAATACGCAGTATTTT.

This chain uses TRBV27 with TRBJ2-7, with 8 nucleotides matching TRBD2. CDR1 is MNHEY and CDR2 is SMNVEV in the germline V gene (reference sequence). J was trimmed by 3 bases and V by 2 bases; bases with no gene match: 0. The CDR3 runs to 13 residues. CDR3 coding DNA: TGTGCCAGCAGTTTACGGGGGGGCTACGAGCAGTACTTC. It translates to CASSLRGGYEQYF.

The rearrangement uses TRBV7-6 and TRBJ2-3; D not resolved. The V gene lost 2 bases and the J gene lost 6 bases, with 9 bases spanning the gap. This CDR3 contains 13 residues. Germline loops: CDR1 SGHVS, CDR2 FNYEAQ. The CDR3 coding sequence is TGTGCCAGCAGCTTATCGGTCAAGGATACGCAGTATTTT. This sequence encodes CASSLSVKDTQYF. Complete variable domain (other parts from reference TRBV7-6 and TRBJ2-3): GAGVSQSPRYKVTKRGQDVALRCDPISGHVSLYWYRQALGQGPEFLTYFNYEAQQDKSGLPNDRFSAERPEGSISTLTIQRTEQRDSAMYRCASSLSVKDTQYFGPGTRLTVL.

Written as DNA, the CDR3 is TGCGCCAGTAGCGCGAGCCAGGGGAAACTGTTTTTT. This translates into CASSASQGKLFF. V usage is TRBV4-3 and J usage is TRBJ1-4, with a weak D call TRBD1 (6 bases). CDR3 length equals 12 residues. CDR1 is LGHNA and CDR2 is YSLEER in the germline V gene. Trimming stripped 9 bases from V and 11 bases from J, with 16 bases between.

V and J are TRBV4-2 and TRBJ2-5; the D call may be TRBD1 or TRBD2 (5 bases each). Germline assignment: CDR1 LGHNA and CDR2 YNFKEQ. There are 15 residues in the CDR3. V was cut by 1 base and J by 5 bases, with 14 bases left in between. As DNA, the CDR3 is TGTGCCAGCAGCCAAGTCGGCGGAGAGGGGGAGACCCAGTACTTC. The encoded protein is CASSQVGGEGETQYF.

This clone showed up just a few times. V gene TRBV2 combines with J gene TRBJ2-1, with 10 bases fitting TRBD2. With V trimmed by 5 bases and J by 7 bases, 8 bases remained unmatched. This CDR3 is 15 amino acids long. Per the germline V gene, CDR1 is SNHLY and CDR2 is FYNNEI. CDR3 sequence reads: CASSLLLAGANEQFF. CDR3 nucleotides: TGTGCCAGCAGTCTTTTGCTAGCGGGAGCAAATGAGCAGTTCTTC.

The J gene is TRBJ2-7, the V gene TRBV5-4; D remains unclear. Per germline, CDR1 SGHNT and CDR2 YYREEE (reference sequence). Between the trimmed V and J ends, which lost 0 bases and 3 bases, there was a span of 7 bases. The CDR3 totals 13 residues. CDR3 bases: TGTGCCAGCAGCTTGGGAGACGGCTACGAGCAGTACTTC. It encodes CASSLGDGYEQYF.

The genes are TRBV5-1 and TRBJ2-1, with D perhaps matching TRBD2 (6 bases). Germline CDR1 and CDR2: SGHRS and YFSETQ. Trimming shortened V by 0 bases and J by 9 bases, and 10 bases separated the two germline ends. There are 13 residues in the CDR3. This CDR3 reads CASSLAVEGEQFF. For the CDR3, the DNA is TGCGCCAGCAGCTTGGCCGTGGAGGGTGAGCAGTTCTTC. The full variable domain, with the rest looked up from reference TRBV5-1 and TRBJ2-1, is KAGVTQTPRYLIKTRGQQVTLSCSPISGHRSVSWYQQTPGQGLQFLFEYFSETQRNKGNFPGRFSGRQFSNSRSEMNVSTLELGDSALYLCASSLAVEGEQFFGPGTRLTVL.

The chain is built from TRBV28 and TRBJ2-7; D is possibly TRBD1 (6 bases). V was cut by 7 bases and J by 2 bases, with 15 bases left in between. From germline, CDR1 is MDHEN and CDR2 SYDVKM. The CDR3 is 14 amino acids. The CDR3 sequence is CASISGTSPYEQYF. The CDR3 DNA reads TGTGCCAGCATATCCGGGACAAGTCCCTACGAGCAGTACTTC.

The CDR3 DNA sequence: TGTGCCAGCAGGACCCGGGACAGGTTCACCTATGGCTACACCTTC. This codes for CASRTRDRFTYGYTF. The rearrangement joins TRBV6-6 to TRBJ1-2; 8 bases are a match to TRBD1. V gave up 6 bases and J gave up 4 bases; unmatched junction bases: 10. The CDR3 consists of 15 residues. Germline CDR1 reads MNHNY; CDR2 reads SVGAGI (reference sequence).

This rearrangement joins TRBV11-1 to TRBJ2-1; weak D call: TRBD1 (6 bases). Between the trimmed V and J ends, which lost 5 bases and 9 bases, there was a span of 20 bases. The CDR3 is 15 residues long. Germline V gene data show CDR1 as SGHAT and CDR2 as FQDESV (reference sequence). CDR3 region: CASSQFGGKSGEQFF. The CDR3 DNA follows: TGTGCCAGCAGCCAATTTGGGGGCAAGAGTGGTGAGCAGTTCTTC.

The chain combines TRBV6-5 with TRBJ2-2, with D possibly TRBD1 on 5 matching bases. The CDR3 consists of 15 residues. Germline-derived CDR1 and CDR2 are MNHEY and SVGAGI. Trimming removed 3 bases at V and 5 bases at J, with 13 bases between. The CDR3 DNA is TGTGCCAGCAGTTATGGAACAGGAAGAACCGGGGAGCTGTTTTTT. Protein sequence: CASSYGTGRTGELFF.

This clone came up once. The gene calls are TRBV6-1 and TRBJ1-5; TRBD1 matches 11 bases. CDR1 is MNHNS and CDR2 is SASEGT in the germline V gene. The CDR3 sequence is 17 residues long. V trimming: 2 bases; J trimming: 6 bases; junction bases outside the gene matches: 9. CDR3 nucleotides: TGTGCCAGCAGTGAATGGAAATGGACAGGGGGCTTTCAGCCCCAGCATTTT. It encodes CASSEWKWTGGFQPQHF.

The CDR3 DNA is TGTGCCACCAGGCATGGGGGACACGCGAACACCGGGGAGCTGTTTTTT. It codes for CATRHGGHANTGELFF. The chain has TRBV15 and TRBJ2-2, with a possible D match to TRBD1 (6 bases). Trimming shortened V by 6 bases and J by 0 bases, and 14 bases separated the two germline ends. Germline CDR1 is LNHNV and CDR2 is YYDKDF (reference sequence). The CDR3 length is 16 residues. Supplemented by reference TRBV15 and TRBJ2-2, the full variable domain reads DAMVIQNPRYQVTQFGKPVTLSCSQTLNHNVMYWYQQKSSQAPKLLFHYYDKDFNNEADTPDNFQSRRPNTSFCFLDIRSPGLGDTAMYLCATRHGGHANTGELFFGEGSRLTVL.

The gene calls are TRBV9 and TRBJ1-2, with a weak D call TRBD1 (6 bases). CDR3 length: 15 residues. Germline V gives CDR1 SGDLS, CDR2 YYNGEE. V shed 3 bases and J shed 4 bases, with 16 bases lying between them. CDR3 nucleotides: TGTGCCAGCAGCGCTACAAGTGGGGGGCCCTATGGCTACACCTTC. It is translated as CASSATSGGPYGYTF. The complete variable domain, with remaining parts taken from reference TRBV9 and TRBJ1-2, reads DSGVTQTPKHLITATGQRVTLRCSPRSGDLSVYWYQQSLDQGLQFLIQYYNGEERAKGNILERFSAQQFPDLHSELNLSSLELGDSALYFCASSATSGGPYGYTFGSGTRLTVV.